This is a list of T cell receptor beta chains from one sample in a study of regulatory T cells in long-lasting Graves disease. MiXCR was run by TCRdb on the multiplex PCR reads, yielding one entry per CDR3 protein. The sample has about 460,000 distinct CDR3 sequences, approximately 23% seen once; the top ten hold 10% to 15%. The sequencing here drew on peripheral blood mononuclear cells (PBMCs), taken when the disease was refractory, from a patient treated with antithyroid drugs. The source is a female donor with Graves disease. Both conserved end residues are part of each CDR3. Fields, in order: clone size, CDR3 length, V gene, J gene, D gene, CDR3 DNA, CDR3 protein. The D gene is left open where the match is weak. Clone sizes are given selectively: once, few, many, or a class where the clone is expanded.

clone size: few
CDR3 length: 15
V gene: TRBV6-1
J gene: TRBJ1-5
D gene: TRBD1
CDR3 DNA: TGTGCCAGCAGTCCAGGGACAGCTGTCAATCAGCCCCAGCATTTT
CDR3 protein: CASSPGTAVNQPQHF

clone size: many
CDR3 length: 10
V gene: TRBV7-9
J gene: TRBJ1-1
D gene: NA
CDR3 DNA: TGTGCCAGCAGTCAACCTATAGCTTTCTTT
CDR3 protein: CASSQPIAFF

clone size: many
CDR3 length: 16
V gene: TRBV10-3
J gene: TRBJ2-7
D gene: TRBD2
CDR3 DNA: TGTGCCATCTCGTCGGGACTAGCGGGAGGGCCGTACGAGCAGTACTTC
CDR3 protein: CAISSGLAGGPYEQYF

clone size: few
CDR3 length: 13
V gene: TRBV15
J gene: TRBJ2-1
D gene: NA
CDR3 DNA: TGTGCCACCAGCAGAGTATGGGGGAATGAGCAGTTCTTC
CDR3 protein: CATSRVWGNEQFF

clone size: many
CDR3 length: 17
V gene: TRBV12-3/TRBV12-4
J gene: TRBJ1-5
D gene: NA
CDR3 DNA: TGTGCCAGCAGTTTAGACGGGCCCCTCGGTAGCAATCAGCCCCAGCATTTT
CDR3 protein: CASSLDGPLGSNQPQHF

clone size: NA
CDR3 length: 14
V gene: TRBV29-1
J gene: TRBJ2-1
D gene: NA
CDR3 DNA: TGCAGCGTTGTGGTTCCTAGCTCCTACAATGAGCAGTTCTTC
CDR3 protein: CSVVVPSSYNEQFF

clone size: NA
CDR3 length: 15
V gene: TRBV6-2/TRBV6-3
J gene: TRBJ2-2
D gene: NA
CDR3 DNA: TGTGCCAGCAGTTACGGCGGGACCCTACGCGGGGAGCTGTTTTTT
CDR3 protein: CASSYGGTLRGELFF

clone size: NA
CDR3 length: 15
V gene: TRBV6-1
J gene: TRBJ1-1
D gene: TRBD1
CDR3 DNA: TGTGCCAGCACGACGGGACAGCCTTATGACACTGAAGCTTTCTTT
CDR3 protein: CASTTGQPYDTEAFF

clone size: many
CDR3 length: 13
V gene: TRBV2
J gene: TRBJ1-1
D gene: NA
CDR3 DNA: TGTGCCAGCAGCCTAAAAATGACGGACGGAGCTTTCTTT
CDR3 protein: CASSLKMTDGAFF

clone size: few
CDR3 length: 14
V gene: TRBV6-1
J gene: TRBJ1-5
D gene: NA
CDR3 DNA: TGTGCCAGCAGTACCTTGGGGCGCAATCAGCCCCAGCATTTT
CDR3 protein: CASSTLGRNQPQHF

clone size: many
CDR3 length: 15
V gene: TRBV6-5
J gene: TRBJ1-1
D gene: NA
CDR3 DNA: TGTGCCAGCAGTTTAGTAAAGGGAACGAACACTGAAGCTTTCTTT
CDR3 protein: CASSLVKGTNTEAFF

clone size: many
CDR3 length: 14
V gene: TRBV28
J gene: TRBJ2-5
D gene: TRBD2
CDR3 DNA: TGTGCCAGCATCGGCCGACTAGCGATGGAGACCCAGTACTTC
CDR3 protein: CASIGRLAMETQYF

clone size: many
CDR3 length: 14
V gene: TRBV20-1
J gene: TRBJ1-5
D gene: NA
CDR3 DNA: TGCAGTGCCCGGTCCGGCCTCAGTGATCAGCCCCAGCATTTT
CDR3 protein: CSARSGLSDQPQHF

clone size: many
CDR3 length: 15
V gene: TRBV6-2/TRBV6-3
J gene: TRBJ2-5
D gene: NA
CDR3 DNA: TGTGCCAGCAGTTACCATTCACAGGGTCAAGAGACCCAGTACTTC
CDR3 protein: CASSYHSQGQETQYF

clone size: few
CDR3 length: 15
V gene: TRBV6-5
J gene: TRBJ1-1
D gene: NA
CDR3 DNA: TGTGCCAGCAGTTACTCGGGCAGGGAATTCCCTGAAGCTTTCTTT
CDR3 protein: CASSYSGREFPEAFF

clone size: many
CDR3 length: 14
V gene: TRBV10-3
J gene: TRBJ1-1
D gene: NA
CDR3 DNA: TGTGCCATCAGTGAGTCCCCACAGGGCACTGAAGCTTTCTTT
CDR3 protein: CAISESPQGTEAFF

clone size: NA
CDR3 length: 15
V gene: TRBV10-2
J gene: TRBJ1-1
D gene: NA
CDR3 DNA: TGCGCCAGCAGTGAGTCGGGACGGGGAAACACTGAAGCTTTCTTT
CDR3 protein: CASSESGRGNTEAFF

clone size: many
CDR3 length: 15
V gene: TRBV20-1
J gene: TRBJ1-4
D gene: NA
CDR3 DNA: TGCAGTGCTAGAGATAGTGTGGGGGGCGGTGAAAAACTGTTTTTT
CDR3 protein: CSARDSVGGGEKLFF

clone size: many
CDR3 length: 12
V gene: TRBV9
J gene: TRBJ1-1
D gene: NA
CDR3 DNA: TGTGCCAGCACCGGGTCGAACACTGAAGCTTTCTTT
CDR3 protein: CASTGSNTEAFF

clone size: many
CDR3 length: 15
V gene: TRBV7-2
J gene: TRBJ2-7
D gene: TRBD2
CDR3 DNA: TGTGCCAGCAGCCGACTAGCGGGGAACTCCTACGAGCAGTACTTC
CDR3 protein: CASSRLAGNSYEQYF

clone size: NA
CDR3 length: 13
V gene: TRBV3-1
J gene: TRBJ2-3
D gene: NA
CDR3 DNA: TGTGCCAGCAGCCAGGCAGGGGGGGATACGCAGTATTTT
CDR3 protein: CASSQAGGDTQYF

clone size: few
CDR3 length: 14
V gene: TRBV4-3
J gene: TRBJ1-1
D gene: NA
CDR3 DNA: TGCGCCAGCAGCCAAACTACAGGGAGGGCTGAAGCTTTCTTT
CDR3 protein: CASSQTTGRAEAFF

clone size: many
CDR3 length: 13
V gene: TRBV2
J gene: TRBJ1-4
D gene: TRBD1
CDR3 DNA: TGTGCCAGCATTGGGACAGGGAATGAAAAACTGTTTTTT
CDR3 protein: CASIGTGNEKLFF

clone size: few
CDR3 length: 13
V gene: TRBV19
J gene: TRBJ2-7
D gene: NA
CDR3 DNA: TGTGCCAGTAGATCTTCAAGAGACAGTGAGCAGTACTTC
CDR3 protein: CASRSSRDSEQYF

clone size: NA
CDR3 length: 15
V gene: TRBV20-1
J gene: TRBJ2-5
D gene: TRBD2
CDR3 DNA: TGCAGTGCTCCACCGGGAGCGGGGGGTAGAGAGACCCAGTACTTC
CDR3 protein: CSAPPGAGGRETQYF

clone size: many
CDR3 length: 16
V gene: TRBV28
J gene: TRBJ2-2
D gene: NA
CDR3 DNA: TGTGCCAGCAGTCCCAAAGGGACGAATCCCACCGGGGAGCTGTTTTTT
CDR3 protein: CASSPKGTNPTGELFF

clone size: NA
CDR3 length: 13
V gene: TRBV6-1
J gene: TRBJ1-1
D gene: NA
CDR3 DNA: TGTGCCACACGGGACCCATTGGCCCCTGAAGCTTTCTTT
CDR3 protein: CATRDPLAPEAFF